This TCR beta chain was found in a study of long-term antiretroviral therapy in people with HIV. Study conclusions and caveats: Dominating the repertoire at all time points were the clones that expanded before ART. Repertoires in HIV (unlike those of controls) had narrower CDR3 length ranges.

immunoSEQ v3.0 was run at survey level. The method was immunoSEQ multiplex PCR; TCRdb's version includes in-frame clones alone and lacks a portion of them. The table lists some 25,000 clones, 80% to 90% of them singletons. Comments on this clone: Its antigen is still unknown.

All donors provided no fewer than one pre-ART and no fewer than two post-ART PBMC samples. V lost 2 bases and J lost 2, with 9 bases in between. This CDR3 region has 14 residues. Germline V CDR1 and CDR2: SGHTA, FQGTGA. The J gene is TRBJ1-1, the V gene TRBV7-3; D call uncertain. This TCR was sampled from a man over 45 with HIV. The sample in question was unsorted PBMCs, obtained 1.2 years after starting antiretroviral therapy. CDR3 loop: CASSLSAINTEAFF. The CDR3 region has the DNA TGTGCCAGCAGCTTATCAGCAATAAACACTGAAGCTTTCTTT. Looking up the rest from reference TRBV7-3 and TRBJ1-1 gives the full variable domain: GAGVSQTPSNKVTEKGKYVELRCDPISGHTALYWYRQSLGQGPEFLIYFQGTGAADDSGLPNDRFFAVRPEGSVSTLKIQRTERGDSAVYLCASSLSAINTEAFFGQGTRLTVV.